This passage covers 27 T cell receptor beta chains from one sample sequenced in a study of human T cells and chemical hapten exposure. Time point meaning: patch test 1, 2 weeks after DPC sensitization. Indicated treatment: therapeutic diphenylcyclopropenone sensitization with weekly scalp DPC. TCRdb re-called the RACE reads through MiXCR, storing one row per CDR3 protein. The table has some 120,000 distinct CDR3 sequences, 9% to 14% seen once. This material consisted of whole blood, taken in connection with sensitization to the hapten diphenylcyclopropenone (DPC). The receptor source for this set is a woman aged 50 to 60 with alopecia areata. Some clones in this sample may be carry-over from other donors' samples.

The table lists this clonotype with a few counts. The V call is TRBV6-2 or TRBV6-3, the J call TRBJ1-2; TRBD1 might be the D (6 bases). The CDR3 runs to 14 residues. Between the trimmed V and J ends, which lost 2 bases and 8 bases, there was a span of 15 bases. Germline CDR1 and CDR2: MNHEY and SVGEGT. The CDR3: CASSYDGGRRGYTF. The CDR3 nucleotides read TGTGCCAGCAGTTACGACGGGGGGCGCCGAGGCTACACCTTC.

As DNA, the CDR3 is TGTGCCAGCAGCGCCACTAGCAGCCAAGAGACCCAGTACTTC. Amino acids: CASSATSSQETQYF. The V call is TRBV2, the J call TRBJ2-5; a possible D gene is TRBD2 (6 bases). The CDR3 has 14 amino acids. CDR1 and CDR2 (germline): SNHLY, FYNNEI. Trimming pared 6 bases from V and 1 base from J, leaving 12 bases between.

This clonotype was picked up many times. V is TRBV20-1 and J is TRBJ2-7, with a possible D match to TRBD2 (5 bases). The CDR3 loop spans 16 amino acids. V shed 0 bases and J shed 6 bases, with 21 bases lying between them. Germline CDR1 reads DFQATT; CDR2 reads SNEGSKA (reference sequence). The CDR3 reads CSARDLYERAGGEQYF. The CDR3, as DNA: TGCAGTGCTAGAGATCTTTACGAGAGGGCCGGAGGCGAGCAGTACTTC.

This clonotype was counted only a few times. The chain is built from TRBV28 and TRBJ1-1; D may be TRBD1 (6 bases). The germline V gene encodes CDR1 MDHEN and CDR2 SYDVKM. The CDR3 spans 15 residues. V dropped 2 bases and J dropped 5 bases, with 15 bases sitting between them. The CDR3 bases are TGTGCCAGCAGTTTAGTGGGGGCCGGGCGGACTGAAGCTTTCTTT. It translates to CASSLVGAGRTEAFF.

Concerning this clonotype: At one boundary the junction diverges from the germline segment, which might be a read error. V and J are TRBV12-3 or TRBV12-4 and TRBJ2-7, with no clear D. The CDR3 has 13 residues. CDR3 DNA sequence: TGTACCAGCAGTTTGTGGGCTTCCTACGAGCAGTACTTC. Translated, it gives CTSSLWASYEQYF.

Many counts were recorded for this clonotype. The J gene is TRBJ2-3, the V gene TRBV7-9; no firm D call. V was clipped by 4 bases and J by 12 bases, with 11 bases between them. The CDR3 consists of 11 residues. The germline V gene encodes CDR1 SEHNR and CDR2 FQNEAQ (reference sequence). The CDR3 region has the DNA TGTGCCAGCAGCTCCGGTGCCACCCAGTATTTT. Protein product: CASSSGATQYF. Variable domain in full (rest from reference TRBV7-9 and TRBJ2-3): DTGVSQNPRHKITKRGQNVTFRCDPISEHNRLYWYRQTLGQGPEFLTYFQNEAQLEKSRLLSDRFSAERPKGSFSTLEIQRTEQGDSAMYLCASSSGATQYFGPGTRLTVL.

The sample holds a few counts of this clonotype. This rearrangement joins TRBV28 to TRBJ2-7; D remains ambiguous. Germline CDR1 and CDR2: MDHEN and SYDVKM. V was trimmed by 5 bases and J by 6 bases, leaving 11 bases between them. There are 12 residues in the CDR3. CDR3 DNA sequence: TGTGCCAGCAGTCCCGCCCGGCCCGAGCAGTACTTC. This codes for CASSPARPEQYF.

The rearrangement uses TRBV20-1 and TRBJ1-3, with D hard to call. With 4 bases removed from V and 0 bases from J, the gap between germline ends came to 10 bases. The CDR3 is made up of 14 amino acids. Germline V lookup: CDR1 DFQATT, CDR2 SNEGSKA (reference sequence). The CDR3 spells CSATRDSSGNTIYF. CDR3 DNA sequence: TGCAGTGCTACTAGAGACTCCTCTGGAAACACCATATATTTT.

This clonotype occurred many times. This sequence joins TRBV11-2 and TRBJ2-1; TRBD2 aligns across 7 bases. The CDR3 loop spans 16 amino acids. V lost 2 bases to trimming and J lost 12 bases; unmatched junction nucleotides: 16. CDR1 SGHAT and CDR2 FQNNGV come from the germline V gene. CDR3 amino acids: CASSLKPGLPAGGQFF. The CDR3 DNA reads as TGTGCCAGCAGCTTAAAACCGGGACTACCGGCCGGAGGGCAGTTCTTC.

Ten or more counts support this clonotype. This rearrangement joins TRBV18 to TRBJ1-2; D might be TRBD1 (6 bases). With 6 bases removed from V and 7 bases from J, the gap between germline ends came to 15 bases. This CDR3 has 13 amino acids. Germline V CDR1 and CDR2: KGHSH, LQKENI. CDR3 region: CASSERDTRGYTF. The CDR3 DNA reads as TGTGCCAGCTCGGAGAGGGACACCCGTGGCTACACCTTC.

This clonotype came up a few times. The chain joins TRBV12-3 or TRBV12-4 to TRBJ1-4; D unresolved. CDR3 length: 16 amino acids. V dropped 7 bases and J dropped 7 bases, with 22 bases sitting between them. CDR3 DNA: TGTGCCAGCACCCGAGAACAGACAATCTGGCGTGAAAAACTGTTTTTT. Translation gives CASTREQTIWREKLFF.

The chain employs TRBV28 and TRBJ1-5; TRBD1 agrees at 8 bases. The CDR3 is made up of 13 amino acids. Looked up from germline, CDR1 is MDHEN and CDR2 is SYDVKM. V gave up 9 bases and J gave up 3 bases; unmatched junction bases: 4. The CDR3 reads CASRQGINQPQHF. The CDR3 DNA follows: TGTGCCAGTCGACAGGGGATCAATCAGCCCCAGCATTTT. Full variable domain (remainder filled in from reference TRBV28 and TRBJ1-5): DVKVTQSSRYLVKRTGEKVFLECVQDMDHENMFWYRQDPGLGLRLIYFSYDVKMKEKGDIPEGYSVSREKKERFSLILESASTNQTSMYLCASRQGINQPQHFGDGTRLSIL.

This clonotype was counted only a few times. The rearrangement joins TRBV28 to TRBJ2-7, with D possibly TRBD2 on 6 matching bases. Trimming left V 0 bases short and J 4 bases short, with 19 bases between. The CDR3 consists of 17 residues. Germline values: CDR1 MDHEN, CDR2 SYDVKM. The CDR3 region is CASSLWPPYAGGYEQYF. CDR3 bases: TGTGCCAGCAGTTTATGGCCCCCATACGCCGGAGGGTACGAGCAGTACTTC.

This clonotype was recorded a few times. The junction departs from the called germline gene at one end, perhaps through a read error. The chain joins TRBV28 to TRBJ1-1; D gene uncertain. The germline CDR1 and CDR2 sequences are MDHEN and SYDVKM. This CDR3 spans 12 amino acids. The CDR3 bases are TGTGCCAGCTGTTTGATGAACACTGAAGCTTTCTTT. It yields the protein CASCLMNTEAFF.

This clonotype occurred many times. CDR3 in amino acids: CASSELYGYTF. CDR3 DNA sequence: TGTGCCAGCAGTGAACTCTATGGCTACACCTTC. The rearrangement joins TRBV2 to TRBJ1-2; no clear D. The CDR3 is 11 residues long. V was shortened by 2 bases and J by 4 bases, with 2 bases between the two germline ends. The germline CDR1 and CDR2 sequences are SNHLY and FYNNEI.

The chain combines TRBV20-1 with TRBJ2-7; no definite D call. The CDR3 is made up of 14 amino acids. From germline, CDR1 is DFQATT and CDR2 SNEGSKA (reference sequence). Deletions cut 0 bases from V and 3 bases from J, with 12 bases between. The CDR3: CSARDLVARYEQYF. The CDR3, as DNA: TGCAGTGCTAGAGATCTAGTAGCCCGCTACGAGCAGTACTTC.

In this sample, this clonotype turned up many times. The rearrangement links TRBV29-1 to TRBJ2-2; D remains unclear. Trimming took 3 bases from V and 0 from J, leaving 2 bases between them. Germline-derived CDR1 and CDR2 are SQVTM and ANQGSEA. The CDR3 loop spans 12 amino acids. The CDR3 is CSVEANTGELFF. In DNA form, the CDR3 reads TGCAGCGTTGAGGCGAACACCGGGGAGCTGTTTTTT.

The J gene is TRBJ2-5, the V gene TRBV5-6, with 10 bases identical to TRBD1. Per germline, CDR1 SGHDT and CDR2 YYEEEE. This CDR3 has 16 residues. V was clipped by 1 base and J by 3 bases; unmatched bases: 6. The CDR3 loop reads CASSLKSGTGEETQYF. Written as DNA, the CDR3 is TGTGCCAGCAGCTTGAAATCCGGGACAGGGGAAGAGACCCAGTACTTC.

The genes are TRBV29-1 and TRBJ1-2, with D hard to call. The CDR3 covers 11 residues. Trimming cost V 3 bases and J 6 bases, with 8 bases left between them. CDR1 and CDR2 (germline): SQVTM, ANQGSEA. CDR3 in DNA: TGCAGCGTTGACCCGAATGATGGCTACACCTTC. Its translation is CSVDPNDGYTF. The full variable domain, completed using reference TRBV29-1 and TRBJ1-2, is SAVISQKPSRDICQRGTSLTIQCQVDSQVTMMFWYRQQPGQSLTLIATANQGSEATYESGFVIDKFPISRPNLTFSTLTVSNMSPEDSSIYLCSVDPNDGYTFGSGTRLTVV.

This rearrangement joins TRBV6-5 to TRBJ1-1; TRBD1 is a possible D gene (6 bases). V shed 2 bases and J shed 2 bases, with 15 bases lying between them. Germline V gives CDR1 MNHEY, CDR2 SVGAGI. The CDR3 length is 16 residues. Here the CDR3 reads CASSYEQGLSNTEAFF. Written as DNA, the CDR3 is TGTGCCAGCAGTTACGAACAGGGTCTATCTAACACTGAAGCTTTCTTT.

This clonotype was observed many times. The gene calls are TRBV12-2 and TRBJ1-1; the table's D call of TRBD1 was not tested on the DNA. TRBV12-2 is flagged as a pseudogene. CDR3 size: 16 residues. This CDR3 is CASRLPEGEMNTEAFF. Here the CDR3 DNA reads TGTGCAAGTCGCTTACCGGAGGGGGAAATGAACACTGAAGCTTTCTTT.

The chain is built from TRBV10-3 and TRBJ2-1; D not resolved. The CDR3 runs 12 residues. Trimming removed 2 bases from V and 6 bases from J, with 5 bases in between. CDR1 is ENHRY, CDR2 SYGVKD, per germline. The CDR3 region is CAISEGVNEQFF. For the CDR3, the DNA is TGTGCCATCAGTGAGGGGGTCAATGAGCAGTTCTTC.

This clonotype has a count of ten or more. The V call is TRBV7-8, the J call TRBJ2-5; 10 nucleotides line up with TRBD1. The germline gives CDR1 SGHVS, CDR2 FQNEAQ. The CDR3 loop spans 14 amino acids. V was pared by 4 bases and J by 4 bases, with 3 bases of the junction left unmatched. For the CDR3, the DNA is TGTGCCAGCAGCTCGGGACAGGGGAGAGAGACCCAGTACTTC. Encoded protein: CASSSGQGRETQYF.

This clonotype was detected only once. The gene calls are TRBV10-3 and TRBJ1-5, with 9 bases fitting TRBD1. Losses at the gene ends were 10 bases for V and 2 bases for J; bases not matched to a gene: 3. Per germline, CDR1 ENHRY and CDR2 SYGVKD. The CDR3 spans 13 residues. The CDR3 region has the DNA TGTGCCACACAGGGGGCCGGCAATCAGCCCCAGCATTTT. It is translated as CATQGAGNQPQHF.

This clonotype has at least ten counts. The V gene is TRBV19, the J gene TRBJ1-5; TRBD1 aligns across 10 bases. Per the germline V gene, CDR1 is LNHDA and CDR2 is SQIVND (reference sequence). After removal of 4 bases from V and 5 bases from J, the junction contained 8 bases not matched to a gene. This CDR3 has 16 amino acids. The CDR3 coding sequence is TGTGCCAGTAGTACCCGGGACAGGGGATATGATCAGCCCCAGCATTTT. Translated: CASSTRDRGYDQPQHF. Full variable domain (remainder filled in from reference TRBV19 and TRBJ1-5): DGGITQSPKYLFRKEGQNVTLSCEQNLNHDAMYWYRQDPGQGLRLIYYSQIVNDFQKGDIAEGYSVSREKKESFPLTVTSAQKNPTAFYLCASSTRDRGYDQPQHFGDGTRLSIL.

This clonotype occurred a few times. CDR3 DNA sequence: TGTGCCAGCAGCTTAGCAGATACGAGGGCTGAAGCTTTCTTT. It is translated as CASSLADTRAEAFF. V is TRBV13 and J is TRBJ1-1; no definite D call. With 1 base removed from V and 6 bases from J, the gap between germline ends came to 12 bases. The CDR3 length is 14 residues. Germline CDR1 PRHDT, CDR2 FYEKMQ (reference sequence).

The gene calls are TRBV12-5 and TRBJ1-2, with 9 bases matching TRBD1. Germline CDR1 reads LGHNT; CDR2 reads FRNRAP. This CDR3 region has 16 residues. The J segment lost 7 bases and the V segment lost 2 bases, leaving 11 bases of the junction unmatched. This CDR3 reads CASGLYRGQGKAGYTF. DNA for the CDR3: TGTGCTAGTGGTTTGTATAGGGGACAGGGTAAGGCTGGCTACACCTTC. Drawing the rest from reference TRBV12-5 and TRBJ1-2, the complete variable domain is DARVTQTPRHKVTEMGQEVTMRCQPILGHNTVFWYRQTMMQGLELLAYFRNRAPLDDSGMPKDRFSAEMPDATLATLKIQPSEPRDSAVYFCASGLYRGQGKAGYTFGSGTRLTVV.